This T cell receptor (beta chain) was captured in a study of blood T cell repertoires in COVID-19. Each participant's cohort was designated according to participant-reported clinical history. For recovered donors of Cohort 3, there were two negative PCRs, clearance, or symptom resolution. Produced via immunoSEQ multiplex PCR; TCRdb's table is partial and in-frame only. The sample holds about 190,000 clones, roughly 80% seen once. CDR3 size: 15 residues. V trimming: 7 bases; J trimming: 2 bases; junction bases outside the gene matches: 5. The germline gives CDR1 MDHEN, CDR2 SYDVKM. J is TRBJ2-6 and V is TRBV28; TRBD1 agrees at 7 bases. What was sequenced was PBMCs or T cells enriched from blood (not recorded which). The clonotype originates from a woman between 25 and 40 years old who had recovered from COVID-19. CDR3 sequence reads: CASTHRGTGANVLTF. The CDR3 DNA follows: TGTGCCAGCACCCACAGGGGCACTGGGGCCAACGTCCTGACTTTC.